Presented here are 2 T cell receptor beta chains from one specimen sequenced in a study of control samples from healthy donors and cancer patients (dated by TCRdb to about 2020). Library preparation used the immunoSEQ multiplex PCR assay. TCRdb provides this immuneACCESS table in a form limited to in-frame rearrangements. Some clones are lacking; in checked studies, under half of them reflect an unresolved V gene, and why the rest are absent is not known. The sample table contains approximately 84,000 clones; only one count was recorded for roughly 89% of them. In total, the top ten clones hold approximately 14% of the sample. Material for sequencing was blood. The receptors originated from a man younger than 45 in good health.

A word on this clone: Other DNA sequences from this sample encode an identical CDR3 as well. DNA of the CDR3: TGTGCCAGCAGCTTACGACAGGGTGGGGGTACCGGGGAGCTGTTTTTT. Protein: CASSLRQGGGTGELFF. The chain carries TRBV7-9 and TRBJ2-2; 7 bases agree with TRBD1. The J segment lost 5 bases and the V segment lost 2 bases, leaving 8 bases of the junction unmatched. CDR3 length: 16 amino acids. Germline CDR1 and CDR2: SEHNR and FQNEAQ (reference sequence).

The chain couples TRBV3-1 (or the pseudogene TRBV3-2) to TRBJ2-1; 12 nucleotides agree with TRBD2. Losses at the gene ends were 4 bases for V and 9 bases for J; bases not matched to a gene: 7. Per germline, CDR1 LGHDT and CDR2 YNNKEL (reference sequence). This CDR3 has 15 amino acids. The CDR3 nucleotides are TGTGCCAGCAGCCCGACTAGCGGGAGATTGGGTGAGCAGTTCTTC. The encoded protein is CASSPTSGRLGEQFF.